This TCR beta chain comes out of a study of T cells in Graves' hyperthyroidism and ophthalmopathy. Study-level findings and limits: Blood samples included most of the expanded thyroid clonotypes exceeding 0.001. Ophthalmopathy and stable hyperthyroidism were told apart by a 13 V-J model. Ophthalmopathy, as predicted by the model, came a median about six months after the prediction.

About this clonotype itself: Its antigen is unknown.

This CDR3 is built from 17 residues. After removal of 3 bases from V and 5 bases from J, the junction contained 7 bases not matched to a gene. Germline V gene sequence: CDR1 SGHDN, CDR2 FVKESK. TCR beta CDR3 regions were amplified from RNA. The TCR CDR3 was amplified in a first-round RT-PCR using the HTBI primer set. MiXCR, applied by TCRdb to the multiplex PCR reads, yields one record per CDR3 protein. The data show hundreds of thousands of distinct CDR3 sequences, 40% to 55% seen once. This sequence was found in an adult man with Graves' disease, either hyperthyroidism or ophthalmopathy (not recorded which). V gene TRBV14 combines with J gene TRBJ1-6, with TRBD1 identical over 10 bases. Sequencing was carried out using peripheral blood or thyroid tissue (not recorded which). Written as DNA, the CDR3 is TGTGCCAGCAGCCAGCGATTGGGGACAGGGGATAATTCACCCCTCCACTTT. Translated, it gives CASSQRLGTGDNSPLHF.